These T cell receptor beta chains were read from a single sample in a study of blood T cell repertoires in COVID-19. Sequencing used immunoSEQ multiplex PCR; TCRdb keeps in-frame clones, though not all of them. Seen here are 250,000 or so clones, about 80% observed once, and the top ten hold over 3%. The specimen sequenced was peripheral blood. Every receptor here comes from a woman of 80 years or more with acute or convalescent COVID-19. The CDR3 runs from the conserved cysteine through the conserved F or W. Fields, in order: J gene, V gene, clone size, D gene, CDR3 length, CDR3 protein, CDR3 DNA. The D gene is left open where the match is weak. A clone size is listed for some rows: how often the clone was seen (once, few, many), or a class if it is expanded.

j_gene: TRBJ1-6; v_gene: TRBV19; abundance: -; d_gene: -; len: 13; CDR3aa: CASMENAGSPLHF; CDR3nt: TGTGCCAGTATGGAGAACGCTGGTTCACCCCTCCACTTT
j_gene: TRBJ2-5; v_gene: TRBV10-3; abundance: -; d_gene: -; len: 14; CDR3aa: CATDRTPGQETQYF; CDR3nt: TGTGCCACTGATAGGACCCCAGGGCAAGAGACCCAGTACTTC
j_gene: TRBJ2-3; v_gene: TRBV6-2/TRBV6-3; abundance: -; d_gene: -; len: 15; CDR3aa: CASSPRSLFTDTQYF; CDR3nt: TGTGCCAGCAGCCCCCGGAGTCTCTTCACAGATACGCAGTATTTT
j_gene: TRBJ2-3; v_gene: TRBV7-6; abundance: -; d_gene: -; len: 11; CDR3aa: CASSNTDTQYF; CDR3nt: TGTGCCAGCAGTAACACAGATACGCAGTATTTT
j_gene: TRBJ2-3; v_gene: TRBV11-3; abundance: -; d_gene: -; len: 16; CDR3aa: CASSPGIALDTDTQYF; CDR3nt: TGTGCCAGCAGCCCAGGGATTGCACTTGACACAGATACGCAGTATTTT
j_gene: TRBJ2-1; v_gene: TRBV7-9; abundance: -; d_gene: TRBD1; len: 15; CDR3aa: CASRRWDSTSNEQFF; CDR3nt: TGTGCCAGCAGACGTTGGGACAGCACTTCCAATGAGCAGTTCTTC
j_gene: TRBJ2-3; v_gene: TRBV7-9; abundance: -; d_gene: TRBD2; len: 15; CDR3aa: CASSLTSGSTDTQYF; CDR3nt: TGTGCCAGCAGCTTGACTAGCGGGAGTACAGATACGCAGTATTTT
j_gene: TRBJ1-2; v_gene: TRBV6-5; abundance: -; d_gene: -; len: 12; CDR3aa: CASSPDYYGYTF; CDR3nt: TGTGCCAGCAGTCCAGATTACTATGGCTACACCTTC
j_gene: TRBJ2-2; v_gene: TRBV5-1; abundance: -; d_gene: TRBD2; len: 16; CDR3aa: CASSLRLAGAGGELFF; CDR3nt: TGCGCCAGCAGCTTGCGGCTAGCGGGAGCTGGCGGGGAGCTGTTTTTT
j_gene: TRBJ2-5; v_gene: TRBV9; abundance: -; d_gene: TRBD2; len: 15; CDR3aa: CASSVGPSGTETQYF; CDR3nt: TGTGCCAGCAGCGTAGGCCCTAGCGGGACAGAGACCCAGTACTTC
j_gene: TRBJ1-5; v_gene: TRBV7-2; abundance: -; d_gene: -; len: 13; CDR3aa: CASSFGNNQPQHF; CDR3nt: TGTGCCAGCAGCTTCGGGAACAATCAGCCCCAGCATTTT
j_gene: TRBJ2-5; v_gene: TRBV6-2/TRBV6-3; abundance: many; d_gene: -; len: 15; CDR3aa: CASSYPGQKRETQYF; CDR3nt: TGTGCCAGCAGTTACCCAGGCCAAAAAAGAGAGACCCAGTACTTC
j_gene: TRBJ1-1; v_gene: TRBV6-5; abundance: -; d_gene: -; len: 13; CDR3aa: CASSKTVNTEAFF; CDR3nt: TGTGCCAGCAGCAAGACAGTGAACACTGAAGCTTTCTTT
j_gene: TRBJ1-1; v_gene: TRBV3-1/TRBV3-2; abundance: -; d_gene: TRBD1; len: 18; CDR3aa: CASSQGRGQGLPNTEAFF; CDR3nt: TGTGCCAGCAGCCAAGGGCGCGGACAGGGATTGCCGAACACTGAAGCTTTCTTT
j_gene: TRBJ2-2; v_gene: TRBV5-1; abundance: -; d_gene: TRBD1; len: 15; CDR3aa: CASSPGQGGTGELFF; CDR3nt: TGCGCCAGCAGCCCGGGACAGGGTGGTACCGGGGAGCTGTTTTTT
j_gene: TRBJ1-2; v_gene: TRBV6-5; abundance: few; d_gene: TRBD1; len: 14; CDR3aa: CASSPGTGVYGYTF; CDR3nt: TGTGCCAGCAGTCCCGGGACAGGGGTGTATGGCTACACCTTC
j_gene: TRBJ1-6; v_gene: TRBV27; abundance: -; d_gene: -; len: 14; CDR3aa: CASSTGLGNSALHF; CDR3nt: TGTGCCAGCAGTACGGGACTCGGGAATTCGGCCCTCCACTTT
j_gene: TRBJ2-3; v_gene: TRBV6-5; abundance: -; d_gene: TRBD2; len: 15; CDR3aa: CASSSAGTSTDTQYF; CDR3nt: TGTGCCAGCAGTTCCGCCGGGACTAGCACGGATACGCAGTATTTT
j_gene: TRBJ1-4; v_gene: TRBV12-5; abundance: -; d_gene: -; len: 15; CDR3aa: CASGLVLGREEKLFF; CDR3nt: TGTGCTAGTGGTTTGGTACTTGGCCGGGAAGAAAAACTGTTTTTT
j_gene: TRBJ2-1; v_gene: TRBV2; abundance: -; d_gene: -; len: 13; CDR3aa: CASSEERSNEQFF; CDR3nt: TGTGCCAGCAGTGAAGAGCGTTCCAATGAGCAGTTCTTC
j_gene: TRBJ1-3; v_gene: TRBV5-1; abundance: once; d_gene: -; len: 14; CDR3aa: CASTTGYSGNTIYF; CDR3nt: TGCGCCAGCACCACAGGGTACTCTGGAAACACCATATATTTT
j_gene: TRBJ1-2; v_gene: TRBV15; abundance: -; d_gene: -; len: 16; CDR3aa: CATKSGGLIDNYGYTF; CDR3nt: TGTGCCACCAAATCGGGGGGGCTGATTGATAACTATGGCTACACCTTC
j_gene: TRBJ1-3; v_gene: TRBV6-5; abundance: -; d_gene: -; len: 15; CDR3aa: CASTSDGNSGNTIYF; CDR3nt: TGTGCCAGCACCTCGGACGGGAACTCTGGAAACACCATATATTTT
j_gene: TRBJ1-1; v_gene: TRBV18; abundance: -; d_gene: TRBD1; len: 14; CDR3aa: CASSSSSRGTEAFF; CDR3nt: TGTGCCAGCTCCTCCTCAAGCAGGGGGACTGAAGCTTTCTTT
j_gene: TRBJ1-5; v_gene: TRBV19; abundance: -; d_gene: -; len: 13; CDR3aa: CASSDRDNQPQHF; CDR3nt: TGTGCCAGTAGTGACCGGGATAATCAGCCCCAGCATTTT
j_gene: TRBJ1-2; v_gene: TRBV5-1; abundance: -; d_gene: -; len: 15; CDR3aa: CASSLANRANYGYTF; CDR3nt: TGCGCCAGCAGCTTGGCCAACAGGGCCAACTATGGCTACACCTTC
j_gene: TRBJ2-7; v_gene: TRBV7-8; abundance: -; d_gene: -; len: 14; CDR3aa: CASSLESSSNEQYF; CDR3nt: TGTGCCAGCAGCTTAGAAAGCTCCTCCAACGAGCAGTACTTC
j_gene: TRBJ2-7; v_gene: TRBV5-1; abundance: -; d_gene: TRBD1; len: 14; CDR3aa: CASSAGQGPYEQYF; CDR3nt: TGCGCCAGCAGCGCGGGACAGGGGCCCTACGAGCAGTACTTC
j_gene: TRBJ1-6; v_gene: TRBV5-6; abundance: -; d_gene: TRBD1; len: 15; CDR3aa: CASSLGQRGGSPLHF; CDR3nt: TGTGCCAGCAGCTTGGGGCAGAGAGGGGGCTCACCCCTCCACTTT
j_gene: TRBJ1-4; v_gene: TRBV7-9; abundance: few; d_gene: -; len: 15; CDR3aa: CASSSERLTNEKLFF; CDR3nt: TGTGCCAGCAGCTCTGAGAGGCTTACTAATGAAAAACTGTTTTTT
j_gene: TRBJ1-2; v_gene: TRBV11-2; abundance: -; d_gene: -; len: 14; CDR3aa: CASSLTTGKGGYTF; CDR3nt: TGTGCCAGCAGCCTCACAACAGGGAAAGGAGGCTACACCTTC
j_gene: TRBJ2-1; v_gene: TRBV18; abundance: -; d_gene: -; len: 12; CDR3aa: CASSPWGAEQFF; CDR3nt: TGTGCCAGCTCACCATGGGGCGCTGAGCAGTTCTTC
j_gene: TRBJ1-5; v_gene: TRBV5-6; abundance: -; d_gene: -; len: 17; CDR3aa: CASSLRSPGQPLQPQHF; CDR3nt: TGTGCCAGCAGCTTGCGATCCCCAGGACAGCCCCTTCAGCCCCAGCATTTT
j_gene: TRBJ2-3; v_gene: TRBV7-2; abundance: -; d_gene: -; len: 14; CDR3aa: CASSLRGAPDTQYF; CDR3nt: TGTGCCAGCAGCCTCAGGGGGGCCCCAGATACGCAGTATTTT
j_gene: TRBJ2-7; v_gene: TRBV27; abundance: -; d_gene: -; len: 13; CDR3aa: CASSPTGPYEQYF; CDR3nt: TGTGCCAGCTCTCCAACTGGTCCCTACGAGCAGTACTTC
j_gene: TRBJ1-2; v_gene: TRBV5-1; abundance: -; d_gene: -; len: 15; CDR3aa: CASSPQSLSNYGYTF; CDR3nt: TGCGCCAGCAGCCCCCAGTCCCTCTCTAACTATGGCTACACCTTC
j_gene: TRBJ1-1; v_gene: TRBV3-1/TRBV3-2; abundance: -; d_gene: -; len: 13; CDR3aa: CASSQARGSEAFF; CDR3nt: TGTGCCAGCAGCCAAGCTCGAGGGTCTGAAGCTTTCTTT
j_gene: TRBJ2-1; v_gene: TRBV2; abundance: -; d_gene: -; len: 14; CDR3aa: CASSEGVLAPEQFF; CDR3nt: TGTGCCAGCAGTGAAGGAGTTCTAGCGCCTGAGCAGTTCTTC
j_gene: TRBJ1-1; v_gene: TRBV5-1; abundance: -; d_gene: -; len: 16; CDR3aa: CASSLALGDPGRKTFF; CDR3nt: TGCGCCAGCAGCTTGGCTCTTGGGGATCCAGGGAGGAAGACTTTCTTT
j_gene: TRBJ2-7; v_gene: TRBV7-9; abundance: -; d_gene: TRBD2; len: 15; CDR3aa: CASSFSGGGGYEQYF; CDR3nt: TGTGCCAGCAGCTTTAGCGGTGGGGGGGGCTACGAGCAGTACTTC
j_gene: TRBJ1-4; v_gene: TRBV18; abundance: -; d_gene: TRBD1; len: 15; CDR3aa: CASSLGTALNEKLFF; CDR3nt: TGTGCCAGCTCACTAGGGACAGCCCTTAATGAAAAACTGTTTTTT
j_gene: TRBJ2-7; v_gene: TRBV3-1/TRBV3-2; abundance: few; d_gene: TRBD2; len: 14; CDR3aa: CASSLAGGHYEQYF; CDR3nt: TGTGCCAGCAGCCTAGCGGGAGGGCACTACGAGCAGTACTTC
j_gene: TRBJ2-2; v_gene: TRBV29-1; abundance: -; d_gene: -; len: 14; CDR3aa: CSVAKTRNTGELFF; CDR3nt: TGCAGCGTCGCAAAGACTAGGAACACCGGGGAGCTGTTTTTT
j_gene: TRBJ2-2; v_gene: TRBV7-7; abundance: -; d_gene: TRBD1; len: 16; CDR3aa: CASSLGQAGNTGELFF; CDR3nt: TGTGCCAGCAGCCTCGGACAGGCCGGAAACACCGGGGAGCTGTTTTTT
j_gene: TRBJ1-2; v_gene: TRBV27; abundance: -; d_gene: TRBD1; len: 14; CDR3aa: CASSRQGESYGYTF; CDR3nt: TGTGCCAGCAGCCGACAGGGTGAATCCTATGGCTACACCTTC
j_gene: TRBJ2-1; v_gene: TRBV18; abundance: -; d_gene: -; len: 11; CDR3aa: CASSQGLGEFF; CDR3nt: TGTGCCAGCTCGCAGGGACTTGGGGAGTTCTTC
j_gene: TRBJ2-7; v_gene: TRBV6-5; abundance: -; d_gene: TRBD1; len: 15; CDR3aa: CASRLYRQGLYEQYF; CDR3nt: TGTGCCAGCAGATTATACCGACAGGGGCTCTACGAGCAGTACTTC
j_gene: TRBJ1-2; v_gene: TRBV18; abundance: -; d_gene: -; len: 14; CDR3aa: CASSPPGRVVGYTF; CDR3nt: TGTGCCAGCTCACCACCGGGCAGGGTCGTAGGCTACACCTTC
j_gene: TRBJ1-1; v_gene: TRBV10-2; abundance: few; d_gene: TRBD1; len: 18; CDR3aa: CASSESGQGSRVNTEAFF; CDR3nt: TGCGCCAGCAGTGAGTCGGGACAGGGGTCTAGGGTAAACACTGAAGCTTTCTTT
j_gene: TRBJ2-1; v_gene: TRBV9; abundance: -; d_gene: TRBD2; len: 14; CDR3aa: CASSVTGGDNEQFF; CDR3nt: TGTGCCAGCAGCGTAACCGGGGGGGACAATGAGCAGTTCTTC
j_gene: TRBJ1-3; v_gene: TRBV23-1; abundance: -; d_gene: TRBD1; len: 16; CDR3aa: CASSQSAGGRGNTIYF; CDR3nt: TGCGCCAGCAGTCAATCTGCAGGGGGCCGCGGAAACACCATATATTTT
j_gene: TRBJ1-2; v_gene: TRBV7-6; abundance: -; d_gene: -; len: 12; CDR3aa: CAVGGWVYGYTF; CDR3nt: TGTGCCGTTGGGGGGTGGGTTTATGGCTACACCTTC
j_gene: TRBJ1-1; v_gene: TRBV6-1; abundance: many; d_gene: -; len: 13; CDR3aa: CASSEDPAREAFF; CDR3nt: TGTGCCAGCAGTGAAGATCCGGCCAGGGAAGCTTTCTTT
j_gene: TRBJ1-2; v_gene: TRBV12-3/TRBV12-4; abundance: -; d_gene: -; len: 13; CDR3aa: CASSREYVNGYTF; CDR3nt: TGTGCCAGCAGCCGGGAGTACGTCAATGGCTACACCTTC
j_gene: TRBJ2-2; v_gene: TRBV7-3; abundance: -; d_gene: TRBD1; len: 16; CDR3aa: CASSLVGQGRTGELFF; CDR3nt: TGTGCCAGCAGCTTAGTGGGACAGGGAAGAACCGGGGAGCTGTTTTTT
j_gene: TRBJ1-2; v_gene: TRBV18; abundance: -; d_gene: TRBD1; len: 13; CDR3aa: CASSPYSDRGYTF; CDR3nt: TGTGCCAGCTCACCATACAGCGACAGGGGGTACACCTTC